This entry is about one T cell receptor (beta chain). The target antigen is unknown. With 5 bases clipped from V and 6 bases from J, the junction kept 8 bases outside the gene matches. CDR1 and CDR2 from the germline V gene are SGHTA and FQGNSA. The CDR3 sequence is 16 residues long. One entry per CDR3 protein, called by TCRdb with MiXCR from the RT-PCR reads. Here the sample spans around 750,000 distinct CDR3 sequences, 21% being singletons. The data belong to a study of response to subunit inactivated influenza vaccine. Study-wide results and caveats: Each seasonal flu vaccination may recruit only limited new T cells, authors suggested.

This specimen was PBMCs from blood, taken approximately 5 days after vaccination. This chain links TRBV7-2 with TRBJ2-2; TRBD2 agrees at 11 bases. This clonotype originated in a man aged 50-60 years who received an inactivated influenza vaccine. The chain's CDR3 is CASSPIAGGSAGELFF. CDR3 DNA: TGTGCCAGCAGCCCAATAGCGGGGGGGTCGGCCGGGGAGCTGTTTTTT. The whole variable domain, remainder taken from reference TRBV7-2 and TRBJ2-2, is GAGVSQSPSNKVTEKGKDVELRCDPISGHTALYWYRQSLGQGLEFLIYFQGNSAPDKSGLPSDRFSAERTGGSVSTLTIQRTQQEDSAVYLCASSPIAGGSAGELFFGEGSRLTVL.